This TCR beta chain was sequenced during a study of OX40 agonist ivuxolimab in advanced cancers. Turning to the overall study: The costimulatory receptor OX40 (CD134) was targeted by ivuxolimab, a fully human IgG2 agonistic monoclonal antibody. Intravenous ivuxolimab was administered to patients every 2 weeks at six dose levels: 0.01, 0.1, 0.3, 1.5, 3 and 10 mg/kg. Of the roughly 50 dose-escalation patients, hepatocellular carcinoma was present in roughly 19, melanoma in approximately 15, renal cell carcinoma in 9 and head and neck cancer in 9. A male proportion of under 85% and a mean age of approximately 58 years, ranging from about 20 to 85, were recorded for the dose-escalation cohort. Prior anti-PD-1, anti-PD-L1 or anti-CTLA-4 therapy was permitted, and 40% to 50% of dose-escalation patients had received checkpoint inhibitors. Partial responses occurred in three dose-escalation patients: two with cutaneous melanoma and one with hepatocellular carcinoma. The purpose of peripheral TCRbeta sequencing was to test whether ivuxolimab changed TCR sequence diversity and led to clonal T-cell expansion. The monotherapy dose-escalation portion (N ≈ 55 patients) of the phase I ivuxolimab trial is reported in the paper. General study outcomes and caveats: At doses of 0.1 to 3.0 mg/kg, clonal expansion of both CD4+ and CD8+ T cells in blood was seen between baseline and week 6. In partial responders in the 0.1-3.0 mg/kg groups, normalized peripheral clonal expansion was found to be among the lowest, especially among CD8+ T cells. Low levels of normalized T-cell clonal expansion were also seen in some patients who did not respond. After ivuxolimab, expanded clones were on average more numerous among CD8+ T cells than among CD4+ T cells. Antigen specificity was not determined for the clonally expanded peripheral T cells.

From cysteine to phenylalanine, the CDR3 is 15 amino acids long. The retained sequence is limited to the CDR3, 45 bases, with the frame set at the first base. The CDR1 and CDR2 encoded by the germline V gene are LGHNT and FRNRAP. For this chain, trimming is 6 bases at the V end and 5 bases at the J end, and the number of junction bases without a gene match is 11. Patients with a history of autoimmune disease or receiving systemic immunosuppression were excluded from the trial. Peripheral blood for TCR sequencing was collected from all dose cohorts at baseline, on cycle 4 day 1, and on cycle 7 day 1. The samples were drawn from a first-in-human, open-label, multicenter phase I dose-escalation trial of ivuxolimab. Adults with locally advanced or metastatic head and neck squamous cell, hepatocellular, melanoma or renal cell carcinoma were enrolled in the trial. CD4+ and CD8+ T cells were sorted separately from peripheral blood before TCR sequencing.

As for this clone: It has no known antigen specificity. No clone much larger than this one lies a single base away; base qualities are absent.

Genomic DNA was isolated from the sorted cells so that the TCRbeta CDR3 region could be sequenced. TCRbeta CDR3 regions were sequenced using the immunoSEQ Assay. This immuneACCESS table, as held by TCRdb, lists in-frame sequences with V and J called but not all clones. Of the missing ones, under half trace to an unresolved V gene in checked studies; the others have no known cause. This sample is represented by over 80,000 clones; just over 90% of them were singletons. About 0.45% of the sample rests with the top ten. The TCR sequence derives from an adult with an advanced solid tumor such as melanoma, head and neck, liver or kidney cancer. Source: CD4+ or CD8+ T cells sorted from blood, taken in a trial of the OX40 agonist ivuxolimab. The chain was built from TRBV12-5 and TRBJ2-3, and 7 bases in between align with TRBD1. For the CDR3, the sequence is CASGPGQDPQDTQYF. In nucleotide form, the sequence is TGTGCTAGTGGCCCCGGACAGGACCCACAAGATACGCAGTATTTT.